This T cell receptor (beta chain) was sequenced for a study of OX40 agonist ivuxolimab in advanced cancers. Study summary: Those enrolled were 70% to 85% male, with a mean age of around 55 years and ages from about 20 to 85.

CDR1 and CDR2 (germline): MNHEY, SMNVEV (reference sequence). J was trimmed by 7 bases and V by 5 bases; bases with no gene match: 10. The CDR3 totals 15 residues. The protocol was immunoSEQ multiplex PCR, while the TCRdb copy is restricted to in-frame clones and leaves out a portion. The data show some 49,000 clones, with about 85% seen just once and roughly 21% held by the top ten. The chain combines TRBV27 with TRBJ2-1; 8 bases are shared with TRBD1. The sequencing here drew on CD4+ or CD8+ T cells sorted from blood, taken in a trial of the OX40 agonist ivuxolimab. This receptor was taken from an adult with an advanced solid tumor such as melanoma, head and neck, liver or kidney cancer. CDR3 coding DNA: TGTGCCAGCAGTATACCGGGACAGGAAGTAAATGAGCAGTTCTTC. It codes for CASSIPGQEVNEQFF.